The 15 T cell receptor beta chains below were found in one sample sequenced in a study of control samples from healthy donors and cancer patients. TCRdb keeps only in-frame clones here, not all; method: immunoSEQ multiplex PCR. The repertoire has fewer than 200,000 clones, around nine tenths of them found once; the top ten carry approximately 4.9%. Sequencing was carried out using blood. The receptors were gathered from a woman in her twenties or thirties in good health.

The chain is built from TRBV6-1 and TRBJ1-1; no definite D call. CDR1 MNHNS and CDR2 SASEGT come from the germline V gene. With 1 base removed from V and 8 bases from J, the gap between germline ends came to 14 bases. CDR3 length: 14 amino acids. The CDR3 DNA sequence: TGTGCCAGCAGTGAAGGCGGACTGATCCTAGAAGCTTTCTTT. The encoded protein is CASSEGGLILEAFF.

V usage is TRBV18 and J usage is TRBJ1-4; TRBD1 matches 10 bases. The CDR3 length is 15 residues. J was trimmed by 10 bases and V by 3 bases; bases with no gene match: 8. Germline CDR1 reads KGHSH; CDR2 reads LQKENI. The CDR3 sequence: CASSPSTGGLGKLFF. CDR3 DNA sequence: TGTGCCAGCTCACCCTCGACAGGGGGCCTCGGAAAACTGTTTTTT.

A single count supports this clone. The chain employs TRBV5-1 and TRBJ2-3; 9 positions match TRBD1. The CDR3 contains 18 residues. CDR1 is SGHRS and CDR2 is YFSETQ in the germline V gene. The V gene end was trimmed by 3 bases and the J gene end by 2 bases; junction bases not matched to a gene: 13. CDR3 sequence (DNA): TGCGCCAGCAGCTCCCGTCCCATAGGACAGGGGACCACAGATACGCAGTATTTT. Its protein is CASSSRPIGQGTTDTQYF.

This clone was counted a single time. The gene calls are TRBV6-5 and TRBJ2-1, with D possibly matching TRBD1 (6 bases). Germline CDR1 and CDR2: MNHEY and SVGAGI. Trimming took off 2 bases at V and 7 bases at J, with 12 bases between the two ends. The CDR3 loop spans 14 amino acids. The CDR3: CASSYRQGPNEQFF. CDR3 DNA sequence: TGTGCCAGCAGTTACCGGCAGGGGCCTAATGAGCAGTTCTTC.

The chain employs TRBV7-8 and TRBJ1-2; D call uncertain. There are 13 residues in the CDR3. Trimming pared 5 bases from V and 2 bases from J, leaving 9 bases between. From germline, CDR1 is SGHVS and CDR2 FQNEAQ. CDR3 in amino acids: CASSPPSNYGYTF. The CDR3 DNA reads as TGTGCCAGCAGCCCACCATCGAACTATGGCTACACCTTC.

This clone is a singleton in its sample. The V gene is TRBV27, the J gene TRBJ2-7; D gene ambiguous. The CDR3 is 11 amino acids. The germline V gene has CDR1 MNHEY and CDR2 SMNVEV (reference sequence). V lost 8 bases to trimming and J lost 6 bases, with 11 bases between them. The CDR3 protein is CASSLSLEQYF. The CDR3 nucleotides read TGTGCCAGCTCATTATCCCTCGAGCAGTACTTC.

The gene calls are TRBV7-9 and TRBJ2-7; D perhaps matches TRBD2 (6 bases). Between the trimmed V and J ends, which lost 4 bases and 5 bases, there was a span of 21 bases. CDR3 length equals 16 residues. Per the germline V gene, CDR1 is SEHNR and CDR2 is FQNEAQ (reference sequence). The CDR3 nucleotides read TGTGCCAGCAGCTCGAACCGAAGCCCGGGGAGGAACGAGCAGTACTTC. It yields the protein CASSSNRSPGRNEQYF.

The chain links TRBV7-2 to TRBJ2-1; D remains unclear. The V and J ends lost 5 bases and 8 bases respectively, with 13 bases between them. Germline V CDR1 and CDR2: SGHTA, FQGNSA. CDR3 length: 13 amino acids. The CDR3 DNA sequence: TGTGCCAGCAGCCTACGTGCTGTCGATGAGCAGTTCTTC. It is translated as CASSLRAVDEQFF.

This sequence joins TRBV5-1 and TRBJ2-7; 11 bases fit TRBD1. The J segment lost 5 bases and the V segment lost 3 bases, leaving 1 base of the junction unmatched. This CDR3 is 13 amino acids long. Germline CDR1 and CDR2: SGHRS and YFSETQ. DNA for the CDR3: TGCGCCAGCAGCTGGACAGGGGGCCACGAGCAGTACTTC. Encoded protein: CASSWTGGHEQYF. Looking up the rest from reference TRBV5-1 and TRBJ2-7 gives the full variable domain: KAGVTQTPRYLIKTRGQQVTLSCSPISGHRSVSWYQQTPGQGLQFLFEYFSETQRNKGNFPGRFSGRQFSNSRSEMNVSTLELGDSALYLCASSWTGGHEQYFGPGTRLTVT.

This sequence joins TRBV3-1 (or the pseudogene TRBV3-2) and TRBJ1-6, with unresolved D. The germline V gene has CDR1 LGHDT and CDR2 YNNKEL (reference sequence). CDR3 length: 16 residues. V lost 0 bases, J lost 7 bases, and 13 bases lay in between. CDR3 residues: CASSQDLSYYNSPLHF. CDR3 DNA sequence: TGTGCCAGCAGCCAAGACCTGAGCTATTACAATTCACCCCTCCACTTT.

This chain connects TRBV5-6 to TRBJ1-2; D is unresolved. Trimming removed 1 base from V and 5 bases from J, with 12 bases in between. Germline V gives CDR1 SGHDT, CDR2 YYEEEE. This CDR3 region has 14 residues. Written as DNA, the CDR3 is TGTGCCAGCAGCTTGTCGGGAGATTGGTATGGCTACACCTTC. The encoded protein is CASSLSGDWYGYTF.

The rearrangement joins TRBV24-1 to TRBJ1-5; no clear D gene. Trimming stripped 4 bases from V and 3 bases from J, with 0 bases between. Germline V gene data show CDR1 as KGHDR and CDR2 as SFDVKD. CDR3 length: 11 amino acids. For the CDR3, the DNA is TGTGCCACCAGTGACAATCAGCCCCAGCATTTT. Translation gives CATSDNQPQHF.

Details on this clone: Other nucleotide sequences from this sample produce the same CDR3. The CDR3 DNA follows: TGTGCCAGCAGCCGGACAGGGCCGAACACCGGGGAGCTGTTTTTT. This sequence encodes CASSRTGPNTGELFF. The V gene is TRBV6-5, the J gene TRBJ2-2; 8 bases are a match to TRBD1. J gave up 0 bases and V 6 bases, and 3 bases lay outside the gene matches. Germline V gene data show CDR1 as MNHEY and CDR2 as SVGAGI. The length of the CDR3 is 15 residues.

CDR3 sequence: CASSLMPISPHGYTF. The CDR3 DNA sequence: TGTGCCAGCAGTTTAATGCCAATATCCCCCCATGGCTACACCTTC. The chain joins TRBV27 to TRBJ1-2, with unresolved D. Deletions cut 2 bases from V and 6 bases from J, with 16 bases between. CDR1 and CDR2 (germline): MNHEY, SMNVEV (reference sequence). The CDR3 totals 15 residues.

This CDR3 reads CASSGASGGADIQYF. CDR3 DNA sequence: TGTGCCAGCAGTGGTGCTAGCGGGGGGGCGGACATTCAGTACTTC. The chain joins TRBV2 to TRBJ2-4; TRBD2 aligns across 12 bases. Looked up from germline, CDR1 is SNHLY and CDR2 is FYNNEI. The CDR3 contains 15 residues. V was clipped by 4 bases and J by 8 bases; unmatched bases: 6.